The 15 T cell receptor beta chains given below trace back to one sample, sequenced in a study of blood T cell repertoires in COVID-19. Produced via immunoSEQ multiplex PCR; TCRdb's table is partial and in-frame only. The profile shows 250,000 to 300,000 clones, approximately 85% of them singletons. Sequenced sample: peripheral blood. These TCRs come from a man between 50 and 59 years old with active or convalescent COVID-19.

V usage is TRBV6-2 or TRBV6-3 and J usage is TRBJ2-5; 8 positions match TRBD2. After removal of 0 bases from V and 2 bases from J, the junction contained 8 bases not matched to a gene. Germline CDR1 and CDR2: MNHEY and SVGEGT. The CDR3 covers 17 residues. The CDR3 DNA is TGTGCCAGCAGTTACTCGTGGCTAGCGGGCTCACAAGAGACCCAGTACTTC. Its protein is CASSYSWLAGSQETQYF.

V gene TRBV6-1 combines with J gene TRBJ1-4, with D possibly matching TRBD1 (6 bases). V was shortened by 0 bases and J by 1 base, with 9 bases between the two germline ends. CDR1 and CDR2 (germline): MNHNS, SASEGT. CDR3 size: 16 residues. The CDR3 bases are TGTGCCAGCAGTGAAGCGGGGGCCTTAACTAATGAAAAACTGTTTTTT. Residues: CASSEAGALTNEKLFF.

This clone appeared a single time. The chain carries TRBV27 and TRBJ2-2; 9 bases match TRBD1. The CDR3 is made up of 14 amino acids. Germline lookup yields CDR1 MNHEY and CDR2 SMNVEV (reference sequence). Losses at the gene ends were 6 bases for V and 4 bases for J; bases not matched to a gene: 3. The CDR3 DNA is TGTGCCAGCAGGGGACAGGGCGCCACCGGGGAGCTGTTTTTT. Its protein product is CASRGQGATGELFF.

This clone is a singleton in its sample. V gene TRBV3-1 (or the pseudogene TRBV3-2) combines with J gene TRBJ2-5, with D possibly being TRBD2 (6 bases). The CDR3 sequence is 13 residues long. V dropped 8 bases and J dropped 2 bases, with 12 bases sitting between them. Germline V gene data show CDR1 as LGHDT and CDR2 as YNNKEL (reference sequence). The CDR3 spells CASLAGGQETQYF. For the CDR3, the DNA is TGTGCCAGCCTGGCCGGGGGTCAAGAGACCCAGTACTTC.

The V gene is TRBV5-5, the J gene TRBJ2-3, with D tentatively TRBD2 (5 bases). The V gene's germline CDR1 is SGHKS and CDR2 YYEKEE (reference sequence). This CDR3 region has 14 residues. Trimming took 4 bases from V and 6 from J, leaving 15 bases between them. The CDR3 nucleotides read TGTGCCAGCAGCGGAGGCTGGTTAATGGATACGCAGTATTTT. This encodes CASSGGWLMDTQYF.

The chain couples TRBV28 to TRBJ1-1; TRBD1 matches at 12 bases. CDR3 size: 15 residues. CDR1 is MDHEN and CDR2 is SYDVKM in the germline V gene. V trimming: 4 bases; J trimming: 10 bases; junction bases outside the gene matches: 10. The CDR3 DNA is TGTGCCAGCAGTTCCGTGGGGGACAGGGGGCCCGTAGCTTTCTTT. Translation: CASSSVGDRGPVAFF.

The rearrangement uses TRBV14 and TRBJ2-2, with 8 bases lining up with TRBD2. The CDR3 runs to 14 residues. The trim removed 5 bases at V and 6 bases at J, leaving 5 bases unmatched. Germline V lookup: CDR1 SGHDN, CDR2 FVKESK. CDR3 nucleotide sequence: TGTGCCAGCAGCTTGCTCGGGGGGGCCGGGGAGCTGTTTTTT. It is translated as CASSLLGGAGELFF.

The chain joins TRBV10-3 to TRBJ1-1; D is unclear. Trimming pared 1 base from V and 4 bases from J, leaving 10 bases between. CDR3 length: 14 amino acids. Looked up from germline, CDR1 is ENHRY and CDR2 is SYGVKD. Here the CDR3 reads CAISEYSGGTEAFF. CDR3 bases: TGTGCCATCAGTGAGTATTCGGGTGGCACTGAAGCTTTCTTT.

The CDR3 DNA follows: TGTGCCAGCAGCTTGGGACTAGCGGGAGTATTCAATGAGCAGTTCTTC. It codes for CASSLGLAGVFNEQFF. The V gene is TRBV7-2, the J gene TRBJ2-1, with 14 bases matching TRBD2. In germline, CDR1 is SGHTA, CDR2 FQGNSA. The CDR3 sequence is 16 residues long. The V gene end was trimmed by 3 bases and the J gene end by 6 bases; junction bases not matched to a gene: 4.

This clone was observed a single time. The rearrangement joins TRBV6-2 or TRBV6-3 to TRBJ1-2; unclear D gene. Trimming took 0 bases from V and 5 from J, leaving 7 bases between them. The CDR3 spans 13 residues. The germline CDR1 and CDR2 sequences are MNHEY and SVGEGT. The CDR3 DNA follows: TGTGCCAGCAGTTACTCCAGTTTGTATGGCTACACCTTC. Translated, it gives CASSYSSLYGYTF.

This sequence joins TRBV20-1 and TRBJ2-4; possible D gene TRBD1, 6 bases. Trimming took off 7 bases at V and 7 bases at J, with 11 bases between the two ends. Germline values: CDR1 DFQATT, CDR2 SNEGSKA (reference sequence). The CDR3 is made up of 11 amino acids. The CDR3, as DNA: TGCAGTGTTGCTCAGGGGAACATTCAGTACTTC. Its protein is CSVAQGNIQYF.

The V and J genes are TRBV7-2 and TRBJ1-2; D uncertain. This CDR3 contains 12 residues. Germline loops: CDR1 SGHTA, CDR2 FQGNSA. V shed 1 base and J shed 4 bases, with 4 bases lying between them. The CDR3 loop is CASSLDGYGYTF. In nucleotides, the CDR3 is TGTGCCAGCAGCTTAGACGGCTATGGCTACACCTTC. The full variable domain, with the rest looked up from reference TRBV7-2 and TRBJ1-2, is GAGVSQSPSNKVTEKGKDVELRCDPISGHTALYWYRQSLGQGLEFLIYFQGNSAPDKSGLPSDRFSAERTGGSVSTLTIQRTQQEDSAVYLCASSLDGYGYTFGSGTRLTVV.

The rearrangement links TRBV30 to TRBJ2-5; D gene uncertain. Trimming stripped 3 bases from V and 5 bases from J, with 10 bases between. Germline V gives CDR1 GTSNPN, CDR2 SVGIG (reference sequence). This CDR3 has 12 residues. The CDR3 DNA follows: TGTGCCTGGAGCAACGTCGGGGAGACCCAGTACTTC. It specifies CAWSNVGETQYF. The complete variable domain, with remaining parts taken from reference TRBV30 and TRBJ2-5, reads SQTIHQWPATLVQPVGSPLSLECTVEGTSNPNLYWYRQAAGRGLQLLFYSVGIGQISSEVPQNLSASRPQDRQFILSSKKLLLSDSGFYLCAWSNVGETQYFGPGTRLLVL.

This chain uses TRBV7-8 with TRBJ2-7; D is ambiguous. The CDR3 spans 13 residues. V was pared by 3 bases and J by 2 bases, with 8 bases between. Germline CDR1 and CDR2: SGHVS and FQNEAQ. The CDR3 is CASSFAETYEQYF. The CDR3, as DNA: TGTGCCAGCAGCTTCGCGGAGACCTACGAGCAGTACTTC.

The chain joins TRBV3-1 (or the pseudogene TRBV3-2) to TRBJ1-5; D may be TRBD1 (5 bases). The CDR3 is 13 amino acids. V was pared by 4 bases and J by 7 bases, with 11 bases between. CDR1 is LGHDT, CDR2 YNNKEL, per germline (reference sequence). Here the CDR3 DNA reads TGTGCCAGCAGCCGACGGGGGGTACAGCCCCAGCATTTT. It codes for CASSRRGVQPQHF.